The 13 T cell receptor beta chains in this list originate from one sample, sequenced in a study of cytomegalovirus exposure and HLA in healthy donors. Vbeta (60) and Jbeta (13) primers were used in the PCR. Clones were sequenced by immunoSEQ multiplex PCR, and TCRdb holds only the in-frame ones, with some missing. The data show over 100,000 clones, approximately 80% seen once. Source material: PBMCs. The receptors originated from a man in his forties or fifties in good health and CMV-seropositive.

CDR3 nucleotide sequence: TGTGCCAGCAGTCCCCTTTTGTCCACTGAAGCTTTCTTT. This translates into CASSPLLSTEAFF. V gene TRBV6-5 combines with J gene TRBJ1-1, with D uncertain. Trimming left V 5 bases short and J 4 bases short, with 11 bases between. Germline V lookup: CDR1 MNHEY, CDR2 SVGAGI. This CDR3 is 13 amino acids long.

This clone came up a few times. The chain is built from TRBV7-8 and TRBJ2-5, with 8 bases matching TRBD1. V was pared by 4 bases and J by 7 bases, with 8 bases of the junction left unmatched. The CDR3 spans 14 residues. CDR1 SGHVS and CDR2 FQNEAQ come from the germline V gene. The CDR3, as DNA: TGTGCCAGCAGCTATAGGACAGGGTTTGGGACCCAGTACTTC. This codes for CASSYRTGFGTQYF.

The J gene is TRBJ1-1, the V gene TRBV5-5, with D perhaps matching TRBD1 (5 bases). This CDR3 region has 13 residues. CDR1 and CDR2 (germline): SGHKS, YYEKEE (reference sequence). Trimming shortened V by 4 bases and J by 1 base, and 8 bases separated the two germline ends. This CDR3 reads CASSLTGNTEAFF. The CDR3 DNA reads TGTGCCAGCAGCCTTACAGGGAACACTGAAGCTTTCTTT.

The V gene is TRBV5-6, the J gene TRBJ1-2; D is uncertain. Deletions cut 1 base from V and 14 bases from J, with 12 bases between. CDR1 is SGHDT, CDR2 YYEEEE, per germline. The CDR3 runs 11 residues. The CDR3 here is CASSLLGKWTF. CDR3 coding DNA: TGTGCCAGCAGCTTGCTAGGAAAGTGGACCTTC. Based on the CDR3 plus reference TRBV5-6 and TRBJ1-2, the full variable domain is DAGVTQSPTHLIKTRGQQVTLRCSPKSGHDTVSWYQQALGQGPQFIFQYYEEEERQRGNFPDRFSGHQFPNYSSELNVNALLLGDSALYLCASSLLGKWTFGSGTRLTVV.

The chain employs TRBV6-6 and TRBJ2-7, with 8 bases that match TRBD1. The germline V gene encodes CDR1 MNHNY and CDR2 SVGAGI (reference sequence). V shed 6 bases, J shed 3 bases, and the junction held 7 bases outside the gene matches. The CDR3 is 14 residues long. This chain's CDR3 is CASSRGQGGYEQYF. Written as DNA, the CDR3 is TGTGCCAGCAGCCGCGGACAGGGCGGCTACGAGCAGTACTTC.

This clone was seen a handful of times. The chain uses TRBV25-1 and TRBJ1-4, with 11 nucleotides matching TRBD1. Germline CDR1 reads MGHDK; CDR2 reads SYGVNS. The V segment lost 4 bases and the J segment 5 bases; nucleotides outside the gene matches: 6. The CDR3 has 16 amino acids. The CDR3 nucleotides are TGTGCCAGCAGTGGGGGGGACAGGGGGTTAAATGAAAAACTGTTTTTT. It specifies CASSGGDRGLNEKLFF.

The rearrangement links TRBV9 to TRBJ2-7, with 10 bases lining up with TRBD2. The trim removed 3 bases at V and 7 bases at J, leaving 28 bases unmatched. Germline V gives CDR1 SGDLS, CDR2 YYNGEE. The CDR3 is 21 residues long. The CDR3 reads CASSASGVSGGLSPVWEEQYF. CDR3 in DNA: TGTGCCAGCAGCGCCTCGGGTGTTAGCGGGGGGTTATCCCCCGTTTGGGAAGAGCAGTACTTC.

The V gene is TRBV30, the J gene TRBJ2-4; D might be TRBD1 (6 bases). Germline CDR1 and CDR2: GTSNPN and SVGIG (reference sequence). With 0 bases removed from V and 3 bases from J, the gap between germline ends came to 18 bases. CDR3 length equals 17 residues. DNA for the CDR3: TGTGCCTGGAGTGTCCTAAACAGGGTTGGGGTCAAAAACATTCAGTACTTC. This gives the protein CAWSVLNRVGVKNIQYF.

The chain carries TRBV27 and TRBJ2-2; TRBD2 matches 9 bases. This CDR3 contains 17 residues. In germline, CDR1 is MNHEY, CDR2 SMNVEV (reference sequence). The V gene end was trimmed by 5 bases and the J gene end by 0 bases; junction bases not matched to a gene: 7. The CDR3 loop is CASSLLAGGPNTGELFF. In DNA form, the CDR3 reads TGTGCCAGCAGTCTTCTTGCGGGGGGGCCGAACACCGGGGAGCTGTTTTTT.

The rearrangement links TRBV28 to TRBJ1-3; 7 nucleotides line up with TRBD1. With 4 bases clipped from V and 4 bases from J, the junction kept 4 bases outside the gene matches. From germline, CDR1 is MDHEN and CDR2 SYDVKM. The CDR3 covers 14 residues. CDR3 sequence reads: CASSYRGLGNTIYF. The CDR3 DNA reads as TGTGCCAGCAGTTACAGGGGTCTCGGAAACACCATATATTTT.

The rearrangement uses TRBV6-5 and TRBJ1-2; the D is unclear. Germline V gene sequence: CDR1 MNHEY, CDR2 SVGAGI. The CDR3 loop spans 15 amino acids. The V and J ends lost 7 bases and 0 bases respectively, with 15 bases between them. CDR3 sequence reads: CASKRASGANYGYTF. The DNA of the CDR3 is TGTGCCAGCAAAAGGGCCTCGGGAGCTAACTATGGCTACACCTTC.

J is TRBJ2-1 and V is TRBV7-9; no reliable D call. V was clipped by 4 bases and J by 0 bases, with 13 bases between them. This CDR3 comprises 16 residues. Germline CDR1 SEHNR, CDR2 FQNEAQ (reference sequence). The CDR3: CASSSTLPSSYNEQFF. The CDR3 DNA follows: TGTGCCAGCAGCTCGACGCTTCCTAGCTCCTACAATGAGCAGTTCTTC.

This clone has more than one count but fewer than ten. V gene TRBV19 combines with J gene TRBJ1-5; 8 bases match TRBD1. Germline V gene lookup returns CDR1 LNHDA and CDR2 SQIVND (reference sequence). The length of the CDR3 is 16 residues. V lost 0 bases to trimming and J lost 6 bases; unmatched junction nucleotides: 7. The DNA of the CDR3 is TGTGCCAGTAGTATAGATCTCAGGGGGCGGGTTCAGCCCCAGCATTTT. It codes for CASSIDLRGRVQPQHF. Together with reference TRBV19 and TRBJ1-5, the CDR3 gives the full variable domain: DGGITQSPKYLFRKEGQNVTLSCEQNLNHDAMYWYRQDPGQGLRLIYYSQIVNDFQKGDIAEGYSVSREKKESFPLTVTSAQKNPTAFYLCASSIDLRGRVQPQHFGDGTRLSIL.